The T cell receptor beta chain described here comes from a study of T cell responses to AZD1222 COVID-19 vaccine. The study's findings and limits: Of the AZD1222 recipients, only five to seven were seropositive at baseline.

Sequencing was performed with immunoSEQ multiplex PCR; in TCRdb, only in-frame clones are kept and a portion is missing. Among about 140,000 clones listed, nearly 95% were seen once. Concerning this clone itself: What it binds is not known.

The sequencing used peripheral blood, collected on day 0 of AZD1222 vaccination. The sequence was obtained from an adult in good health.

The CDR3 region is CASSYSGVTRNSPLHF. In nucleotides, the CDR3 is TGTGCCAGCAGTTACTCCGGGGTTACACGAAATTCACCCCTCCACTTT. The chain is built from TRBV6-5 and TRBJ1-6; D is ambiguous. V was cut by 0 bases and J by 7 bases, with 13 bases left in between. CDR3 length equals 16 residues. The V gene's germline CDR1 is MNHEY and CDR2 SVGAGI.